The TCR beta chain under discussion was sequenced for a study of shared clonotypes between healthy human individuals. The naive CD8 population came from CD45RO-negative cells selected for CCR7, without terminally differentiated effector memory CD45RA+ cells. Profiled with immunoSEQ multiplex PCR; TCRdb holds only in-frame clones, not every one. The table lists 1.5 million to 2.5 million clones, approximately 94% of them singletons. The receptor was derived from a man younger than 35 in good health. Sequenced: naive CD8+ T cells sorted from blood.

The CDR3 protein is CATRDRGFNEQFF. CDR3 in DNA: TGTGCCACTCGGGACAGGGGTTTCAATGAGCAGTTCTTC. J is TRBJ2-1 and V is TRBV19; 10 positions match TRBD1. J lost 6 bases, V lost 10 bases, and 6 bases had no gene match. Looked up from germline, CDR1 is LNHDA and CDR2 is SQIVND (reference sequence). The CDR3 is made up of 13 amino acids.